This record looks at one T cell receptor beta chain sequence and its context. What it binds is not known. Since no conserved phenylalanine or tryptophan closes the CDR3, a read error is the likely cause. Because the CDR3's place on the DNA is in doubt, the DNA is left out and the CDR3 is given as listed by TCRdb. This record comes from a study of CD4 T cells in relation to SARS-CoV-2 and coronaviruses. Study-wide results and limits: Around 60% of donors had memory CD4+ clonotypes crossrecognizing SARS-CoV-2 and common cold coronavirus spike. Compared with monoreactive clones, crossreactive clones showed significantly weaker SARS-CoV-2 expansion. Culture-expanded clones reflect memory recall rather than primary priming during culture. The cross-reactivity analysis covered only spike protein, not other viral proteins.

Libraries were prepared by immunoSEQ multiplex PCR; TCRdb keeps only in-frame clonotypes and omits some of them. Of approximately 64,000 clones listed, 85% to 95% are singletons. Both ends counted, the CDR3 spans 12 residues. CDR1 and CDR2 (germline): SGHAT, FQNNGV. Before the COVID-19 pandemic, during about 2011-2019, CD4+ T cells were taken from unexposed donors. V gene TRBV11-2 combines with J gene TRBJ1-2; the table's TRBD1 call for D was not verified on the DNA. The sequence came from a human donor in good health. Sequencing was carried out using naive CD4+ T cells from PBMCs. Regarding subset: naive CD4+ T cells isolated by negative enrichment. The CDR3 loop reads CASSFTSNGYRV.